Sequencing of this T cell receptor (beta chain) was carried out in a study of blood T cell repertoires in COVID-19. Study at large: The cDNA or gDNA used as material had been derived from T cells, B-cell-depleted T cells, or PBMCs.

TCRdb's table, derived via immunoSEQ multiplex PCR, lists solely in-frame clones and lacks some. This table has roughly 380,000 clones, about 88% appearing once. The receptor was isolated from a woman aged 25 to 39 who had recovered from COVID-19. Source material: PBMCs or T cells enriched from blood (not recorded which).

The CDR3 nucleotides are TGTGCCAGCATAGAAGGACAGGGGTTATACAATGAGCAGTTCTTC. This codes for CASIEGQGLYNEQFF. The chain links TRBV7-9 to TRBJ2-1; 9 positions match TRBD1. V was pared by 7 bases and J by 4 bases, with 8 bases of the junction left unmatched. Germline V gene lookup returns CDR1 SEHNR and CDR2 FQNEAQ (reference sequence). The CDR3 consists of 15 residues.